A single sample gave rise to the 10 T cell receptor beta chains below, sequenced in a study of beta chain features in type 1 diabetes. Expressed TCRB transcripts were sequenced because the entire RNA isolate underwent reverse transcription. Profiling relied on immunoSEQ multiplex PCR, and the TCRdb table lists in-frame clones only, not all of them. This sample has some 900,000 clones; about 17% occur once, and the top ten carry 0.02% to 0.03%. The sample comprised naive CD4+ T cells from blood. The receptors derive from a woman between 18 and 29 years old in good health.

V gene TRBV5-7 combines with J gene TRBJ2-2; no clear D gene. TRBV5-7 is marked as an open reading frame, function uncertain. V lost 2 bases to trimming and J lost 4 bases, with 15 bases between them. The CDR3 loop spans 16 amino acids. The CDR3 here is CASSLKFVRPTGELFF. The CDR3 nucleotides are TGTGCCAGCAGCTTAAAATTTGTCCGGCCCACCGGGGAGCTGTTTTTT.

V is TRBV7-8 and J is TRBJ1-2, with 7 bases matching TRBD1. The CDR3 has 14 amino acids. Trimming at V came to 5 bases and at J to 3 bases, leaving 6 bases not matched to a gene. The V gene's germline CDR1 is SGHVS and CDR2 FQNEAQ. CDR3 nucleotides: TGTGCCAGCAGCCCCCGGGACAGTCACTATGGCTACACCTTC. Its protein product is CASSPRDSHYGYTF. The full variable domain, completed using reference TRBV7-8 and TRBJ1-2, is GAGVSQSPRYKVAKRGQDVALRCDPISGHVSLFWYQQALGQGPEFLTYFQNEAQLDKSGLPSDRFFAERPEGSVSTLKIQRTQQEDSAVYLCASSPRDSHYGYTFGSGTRLTVV.

This chain uses TRBV6-5 with TRBJ2-7; D remains ambiguous. Germline CDR1 is MNHEY and CDR2 is SVGAGI. There are 15 residues in the CDR3. V was pared by 0 bases and J by 0 bases, with 9 bases between. Here the CDR3 reads CASSYSQKYSYEQYF. The DNA of the CDR3 is TGTGCCAGCAGTTACTCCCAAAAGTACTCCTACGAGCAGTACTTC.

The chain combines TRBV27 with TRBJ1-5, with a weak D call TRBD1 (5 bases). V was cut by 5 bases and J by 5 bases, with 13 bases left in between. The CDR3 contains 14 residues. CDR1 and CDR2 (germline): MNHEY, SMNVEV (reference sequence). The CDR3 sequence is CASSQGTVDQPQHF. The CDR3 DNA sequence: TGTGCCAGCAGTCAAGGGACGGTAGATCAGCCCCAGCATTTT.

The chain's CDR3 is CASSYRTGTGGYEQYF. CDR3 DNA: TGTGCCAGCAGTTACCGGACCGGGACAGGGGGCTACGAGCAGTACTTC. V usage is TRBV6-6 and J usage is TRBJ2-7; 11 bases map to TRBD1. Germline CDR1 MNHNY, CDR2 SVGAGI (reference sequence). Trimming cost V 2 bases and J 3 bases; bases outside gene matches: 6. CDR3 size: 16 residues.

This sequence joins TRBV7-8 and TRBJ2-3, with D possibly matching TRBD2 (6 bases). The V end lost 1 base, the J end lost 9 bases, and 11 bases lay between the germline ends. This CDR3 has 13 amino acids. Germline assignment: CDR1 SGHVS and CDR2 FQNEAQ. The CDR3 sequence: CASSLERELTQYF. Written as DNA, the CDR3 is TGTGCCAGCAGCTTAGAACGGGAGTTGACGCAGTATTTT.

This clone has a handful of counts. The same CDR3 also results from other DNA sequences found in this sample. This chain joins TRBV28 and TRBJ2-4; maybe TRBD1 (5 bases). The germline V gene encodes CDR1 MDHEN and CDR2 SYDVKM. Trimming shortened V by 9 bases and J by 2 bases, and 11 bases separated the two germline ends. This CDR3 is built from 13 residues. The CDR3 coding sequence is TGTGCCAGTCGAGACAGCACCAAAAACATTCAGTACTTC. It translates to CASRDSTKNIQYF.

This clone was observed a handful of times. This CDR3 is also generated by other DNA sequences in the sample. V usage is TRBV19 and J usage is TRBJ1-5; D uncertain. Deletions cut 3 bases from V and 5 bases from J, with 8 bases between. Germline V gives CDR1 LNHDA, CDR2 SQIVND (reference sequence). The CDR3 contains 13 residues. The CDR3 nucleotides read TGTGCCAGTAGTATTTCTGGGGATCAGCCCCAGCATTTT. It is translated as CASSISGDQPQHF. The full variable domain, with the rest looked up from reference TRBV19 and TRBJ1-5, is DGGITQSPKYLFRKEGQNVTLSCEQNLNHDAMYWYRQDPGQGLRLIYYSQIVNDFQKGDIAEGYSVSREKKESFPLTVTSAQKNPTAFYLCASSISGDQPQHFGDGTRLSIL.

This clone turned up a few times. Within the sample, other DNA sequences also encode this same CDR3. The chain has TRBV5-1 and TRBJ2-5; D is tentatively TRBD1 or TRBD2 (5 bases each). Germline CDR1 reads SGHRS; CDR2 reads YFSETQ. This CDR3 is built from 14 residues. V lost 0 bases, J lost 1 base, and 7 bases lay in between. DNA of the CDR3: TGCGCCAGCAGCTTGGGAGGGGTCCAAGAGACCCAGTACTTC. It is translated as CASSLGGVQETQYF.

This chain links TRBV28 with TRBJ2-1; TRBD2 agrees at 8 bases. This CDR3 has 18 residues. CDR1 and CDR2 from the germline V gene are MDHEN and SYDVKM. Trimming cost V 11 bases and J 3 bases; bases outside gene matches: 21. CDR3 protein: CASQHRRLANENYNEQFF. DNA for the CDR3: TGTGCCTCACAGCACCGGAGACTAGCGAACGAAAACTACAATGAGCAGTTCTTC.